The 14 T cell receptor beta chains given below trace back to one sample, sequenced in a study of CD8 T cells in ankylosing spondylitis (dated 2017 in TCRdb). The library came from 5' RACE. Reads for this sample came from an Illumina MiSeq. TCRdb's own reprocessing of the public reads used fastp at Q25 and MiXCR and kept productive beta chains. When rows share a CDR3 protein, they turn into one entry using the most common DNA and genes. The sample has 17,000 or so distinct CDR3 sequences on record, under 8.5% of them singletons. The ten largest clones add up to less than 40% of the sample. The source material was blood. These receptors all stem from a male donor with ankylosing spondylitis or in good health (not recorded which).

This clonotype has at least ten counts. The CDR3 is CASSFTGELFF. CDR3 DNA sequence: TGTGCCAGCAGCTTCACCGGGGAGCTGTTTTTT. The chain uses TRBV12-3 or TRBV12-4 and TRBJ2-2; no clear D gene. The germline V and J ends were trimmed by 6 bases and 4 bases, with 3 bases remaining between them. The CDR3 runs 11 residues.

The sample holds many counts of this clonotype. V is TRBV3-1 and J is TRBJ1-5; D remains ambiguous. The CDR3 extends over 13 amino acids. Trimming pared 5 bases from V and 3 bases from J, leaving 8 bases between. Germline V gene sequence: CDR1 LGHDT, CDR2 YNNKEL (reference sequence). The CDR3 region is CASSNGNNQPQHF. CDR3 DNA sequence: TGTGCCAGCAGCAACGGAAACAATCAGCCCCAGCATTTT.

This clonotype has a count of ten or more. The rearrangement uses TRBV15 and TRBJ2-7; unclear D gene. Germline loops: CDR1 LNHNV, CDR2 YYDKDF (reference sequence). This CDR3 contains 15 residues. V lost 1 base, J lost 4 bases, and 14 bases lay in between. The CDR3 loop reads CATSRGGSNLYEQYV. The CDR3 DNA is TGTGCCACCAGCAGAGGTGGGTCCAACCTTTACGAGCAGTACGTC.

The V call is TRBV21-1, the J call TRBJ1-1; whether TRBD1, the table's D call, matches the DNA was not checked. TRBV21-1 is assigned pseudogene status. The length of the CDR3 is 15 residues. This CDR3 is CASSRKTGMNTEAFF. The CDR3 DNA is TGTGCCAGCAGCAGAAAGACAGGAATGAACACTGAAGCTTTCTTT.

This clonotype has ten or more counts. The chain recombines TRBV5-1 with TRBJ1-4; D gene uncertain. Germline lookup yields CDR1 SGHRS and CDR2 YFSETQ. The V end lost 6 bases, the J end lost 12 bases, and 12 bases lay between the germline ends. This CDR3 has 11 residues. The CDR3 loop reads CASTAGRELFF. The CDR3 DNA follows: TGCGCCAGCACCGCAGGACGGGAACTGTTTTTT.

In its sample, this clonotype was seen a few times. Written as DNA, the CDR3 is TGCGCCAGCAGCCCGACAGGCCCGAATCAGCCCCAGCATTTT. This translates into CASSPTGPNQPQHF. This sequence joins TRBV5-1 and TRBJ1-5; a possible D gene is TRBD1 (6 bases). Trimming took 4 bases from V and 4 from J, leaving 12 bases between them. This CDR3 contains 14 residues. The germline V gene has CDR1 SGHRS and CDR2 YFSETQ.

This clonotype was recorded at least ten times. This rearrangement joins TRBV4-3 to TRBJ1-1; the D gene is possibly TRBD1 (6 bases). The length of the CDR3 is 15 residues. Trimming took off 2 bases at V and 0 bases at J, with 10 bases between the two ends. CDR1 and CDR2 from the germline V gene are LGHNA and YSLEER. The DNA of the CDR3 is TGCGCCAGCAGCCAATCGACAGGTATGAACACTGAAGCTTTCTTT. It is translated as CASSQSTGMNTEAFF.

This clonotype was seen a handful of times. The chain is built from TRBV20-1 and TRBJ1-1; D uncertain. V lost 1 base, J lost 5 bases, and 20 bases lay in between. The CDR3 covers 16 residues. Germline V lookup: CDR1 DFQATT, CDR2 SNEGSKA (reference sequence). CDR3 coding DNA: TGCAGTGCTAGAGGTAGATCGGCTCAAGTGATGACTGAAGCTTTCTTT. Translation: CSARGRSAQVMTEAFF.

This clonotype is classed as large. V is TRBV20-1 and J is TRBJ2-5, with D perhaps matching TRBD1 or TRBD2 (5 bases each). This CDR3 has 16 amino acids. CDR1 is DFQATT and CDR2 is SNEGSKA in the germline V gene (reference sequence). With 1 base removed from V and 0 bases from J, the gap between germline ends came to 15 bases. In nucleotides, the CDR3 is TGCAGTGCTAGAGCCTTCCAGGTGGGGGACCAAGAGACCCAGTACTTC. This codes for CSARAFQVGDQETQYF.

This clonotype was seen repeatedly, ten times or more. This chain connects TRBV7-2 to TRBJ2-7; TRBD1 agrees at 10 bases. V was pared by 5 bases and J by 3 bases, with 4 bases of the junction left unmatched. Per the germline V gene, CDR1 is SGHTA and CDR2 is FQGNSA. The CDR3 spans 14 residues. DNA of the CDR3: TGTGCCAGCAGCCGGGACAGGGGCGGCTACGAGCAGTACTTC. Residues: CASSRDRGGYEQYF.

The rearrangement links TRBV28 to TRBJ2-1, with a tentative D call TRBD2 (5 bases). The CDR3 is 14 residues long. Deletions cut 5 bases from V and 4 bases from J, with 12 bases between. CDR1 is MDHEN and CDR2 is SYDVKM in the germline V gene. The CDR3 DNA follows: TGTGCCAGCAGTACCCCCGGCGGGTACAATGAGCAGTTCTTC. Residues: CASSTPGGYNEQFF.

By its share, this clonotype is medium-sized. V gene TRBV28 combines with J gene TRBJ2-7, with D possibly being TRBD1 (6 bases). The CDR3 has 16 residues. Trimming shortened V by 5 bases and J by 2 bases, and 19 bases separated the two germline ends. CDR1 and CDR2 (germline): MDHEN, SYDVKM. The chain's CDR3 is CASSARDKGKTYEQYF. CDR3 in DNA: TGTGCCAGCAGTGCCCGGGACAAGGGAAAGACCTACGAGCAGTACTTC.

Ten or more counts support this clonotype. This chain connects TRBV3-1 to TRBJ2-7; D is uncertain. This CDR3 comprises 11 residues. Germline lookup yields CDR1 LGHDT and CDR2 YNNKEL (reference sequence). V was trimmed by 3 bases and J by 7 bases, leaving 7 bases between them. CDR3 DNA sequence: TGTGCCAGCAGCCAGTGGGATGAGCAGTACTTC. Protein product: CASSQWDEQYF.

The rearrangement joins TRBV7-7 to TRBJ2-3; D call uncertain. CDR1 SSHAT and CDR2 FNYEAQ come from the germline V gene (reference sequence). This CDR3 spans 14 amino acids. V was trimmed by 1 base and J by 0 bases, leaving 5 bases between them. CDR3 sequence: CASSLDISTDTQYF. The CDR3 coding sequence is TGTGCCAGCAGCTTAGACATAAGCACAGATACGCAGTATTTT.